A selection of T cell receptor beta chains follows, all from one sample in a study of monozygotic twins with cystic fibrosis. Some clones are missing from TCRdb's copy, which holds only in-frame ones; the method was immunoSEQ multiplex PCR. The sample lists approximately 23,000 clones, 85% to 90% occurring once. What was sequenced was blood. These receptors originate from a woman younger than 45 with cystic fibrosis. Each CDR3 is given with its conserved first and last residue.

V	length	J	CDR3
TRBV11-2	16	TRBJ2-7	CASSFRWDSISYEQYF
TRBV6-6	15	TRBJ1-1	CASSYSTRGGNEAFF
TRBV7-7	15	TRBJ2-5	CASSLTRGRAETQYF
TRBV6-1	14	TRBJ2-5	CASRGRGVQETQYF
TRBV18	15	TRBJ2-5	CASSPLRGQQETQYF
TRBV7-2	12	TRBJ2-7	CATMADSYEQYF
TRBV5-6	13	TRBJ1-3	CASSLSHLNTIYF
TRBV11-2	16	TRBJ2-3	CASSSWTSGNTDTQYF
TRBV1	18	TRBJ1-1	CTSSHYKAGTRWDTEAFF
TRBV6-1	13	TRBJ1-1	CASSEKVRAEAFF
TRBV4-1	17	TRBJ2-7	CASSLQYSAGAPYEQYF
TRBV27	17	TRBJ1-1	CASSPLGSLRMDTEAFF
TRBV7-2	15	TRBJ2-5	CASSPPWQGEETQYF
TRBV4-3	14	TRBJ2-7	CASSLDRGTYEQYF
TRBV5-6	13	TRBJ2-5	CASSQGLEETQYF
TRBV5-6	13	TRBJ2-1	CASSLDRVNEQFF